Each of the 20 T cell receptor beta chains below was sequenced from the same sample in a study of blood T cell repertoires in COVID-19 (TCRdb year 2020). Library construction relied on the immunoSEQ multiplex PCR assay. TCRdb retrieved this table from immuneACCESS and kept in-frame rearrangements only. Not all clones are present; in checked studies, unresolved V genes account for under half, and no reason is known for the remainder. Counted in this sample were 310,000 or so clones; 88% of them appeared once. The top ten hold roughly 4% of the sample. What was sequenced was peripheral blood. The origin of the receptors is a woman aged 45 to 65 with active or convalescent COVID-19.

On this clone itself: A read error may produce the germline difference seen at one junction end. The V call is TRBV24-1, the J call TRBJ2-1; TRBD2 aligns across 9 bases. CDR1 KGHDR and CDR2 SFDVKD come from the germline V gene. The CDR3 is 14 residues long. The CDR3 loop is CATSDRGLANQQFF. The CDR3 DNA reads as TGTGCCACCAGTGATCGGGGACTAGCCAATCAGCAGTTCTTC.

The rearrangement links TRBV28 to TRBJ2-5; no firm D call. The CDR3 has 18 amino acids. The germline gives CDR1 MDHEN, CDR2 SYDVKM. The V end was cut by 9 bases, the J end by 2 bases, with 28 bases between. The CDR3 spells CASYNNPVLAGFQETQYF. CDR3 coding DNA: TGTGCCAGTTACAACAATCCCGTTTTGGCAGGTTTTCAAGAGACCCAGTACTTC.

The gene calls are TRBV5-1 and TRBJ1-1; weak D call: TRBD1 (6 bases). CDR1 and CDR2 from the germline V gene are SGHRS and YFSETQ. The V gene lost 3 bases and the J gene lost 3 bases, with 12 bases spanning the gap. This CDR3 has 14 residues. The CDR3 DNA reads TGCGCCAGCAGCTCGCCGGACAGCTACACTGAAGCTTTCTTT. Its translation: CASSSPDSYTEAFF.

The rearrangement links TRBV4-1 to TRBJ1-1; D unresolved. In germline, CDR1 is MGHRA, CDR2 YSYEKL. The CDR3 runs to 16 residues. Between the trimmed V and J ends, which lost 5 bases and 1 base, there was a span of 17 bases. The CDR3 coding sequence is TGCGCCAGCAGCAACCGGGGTGGGCCCACGAACACTGAAGCTTTCTTT. Its translation is CASSNRGGPTNTEAFF.

This clone has just one count. The rearrangement links TRBV19 to TRBJ2-7, with 8 bases lining up with TRBD1. J lost 3 bases, V lost 5 bases, and 15 bases had no gene match. The CDR3 spans 17 residues. Germline V gene lookup returns CDR1 LNHDA and CDR2 SQIVND (reference sequence). CDR3 amino acids: CASSPQMWQGAGYEQYF. The CDR3 coding sequence is TGTGCCAGTAGTCCTCAAATGTGGCAGGGGGCCGGCTACGAGCAGTACTTC.

The chain is built from TRBV4-3 and TRBJ2-7, with 10 nucleotides matching TRBD1. Germline trimming cut 4 bases from V and 2 bases from J; bases unmatched to any gene: 8. CDR3 length: 16 amino acids. The V gene's germline CDR1 is LGHNA and CDR2 YSLEER. The CDR3 region is CASSPYWTGGTYEQYF. The DNA of the CDR3 is TGCGCCAGCAGCCCCTACTGGACAGGGGGAACCTACGAGCAGTACTTC.

This clone was counted between two and nine times. J is TRBJ1-6 and V is TRBV15; tentatively, D is TRBD1 (6 bases). This CDR3 has 14 residues. From germline, CDR1 is LNHNV and CDR2 YYDKDF (reference sequence). The V gene lost 0 bases and the J gene lost 9 bases, with 9 bases spanning the gap. CDR3 coding DNA: TGTGCCACCAGCAGAGAACAGGGCGTTTCACCCCTCCACTTT. It yields the protein CATSREQGVSPLHF. The whole variable domain, remainder taken from reference TRBV15 and TRBJ1-6, is DAMVIQNPRYQVTQFGKPVTLSCSQTLNHNVMYWYQQKSSQAPKLLFHYYDKDFNNEADTPDNFQSRRPNTSFCFLDIRSPGLGDTAMYLCATSREQGVSPLHFGNGTRLTVT.

This sequence joins TRBV6-5 and TRBJ2-7; TRBD1 matches 9 bases. The germline V gene encodes CDR1 MNHEY and CDR2 SVGAGI. The CDR3 is made up of 13 amino acids. V shed 8 bases, J shed 4 bases, and the junction held 6 bases outside the gene matches. The CDR3 sequence: CASSTGGPYEQYF. CDR3 bases: TGTGCCAGCTCGACAGGGGGGCCGTACGAGCAGTACTTC.

V is TRBV19 and J is TRBJ2-2; 9 nucleotides match TRBD1. The CDR3 runs to 15 residues. Germline-derived CDR1 and CDR2 are LNHDA and SQIVND (reference sequence). J gave up 6 bases and V 6 bases, and 8 bases lay outside the gene matches. Here the CDR3 reads CASRPGQGPPGELFF. The CDR3 region has the DNA TGTGCCAGTAGGCCGGGACAGGGTCCCCCCGGGGAGCTGTTTTTT. The full variable domain, its missing parts supplied by reference TRBV19 and TRBJ2-2, is DGGITQSPKYLFRKEGQNVTLSCEQNLNHDAMYWYRQDPGQGLRLIYYSQIVNDFQKGDIAEGYSVSREKKESFPLTVTSAQKNPTAFYLCASRPGQGPPGELFFGEGSRLTVL.

The CDR3 nucleotides are TGTGCCATCAGTGATGGAGATGGCTACACCTTC. Translating it yields CAISDGDGYTF. V usage is TRBV10-3 and J usage is TRBJ1-2; D remains unclear. From germline, CDR1 is ENHRY and CDR2 SYGVKD. This CDR3 contains 11 residues. V was pared by 3 bases and J by 6 bases, with 5 bases between.

The table lists this clone with a few counts. This chain uses TRBV4-2 with TRBJ2-7; possibly TRBD2 for D (5 bases). Trimming stripped 1 base from V and 6 bases from J, with 10 bases between. CDR3 length: 13 amino acids. Germline V gene data show CDR1 as LGHNA and CDR2 as YNFKEQ. As DNA, the CDR3 is TGTGCCAGCAGCCAAGGGGGAGCTCGCGAGCAGTACTTC. Its protein product is CASSQGGAREQYF.

The chain's CDR3 is CASRRPGLAGGTGELFF. The CDR3 nucleotides read TGTGCCAGTAGAAGACCGGGACTAGCGGGAGGGACCGGGGAGCTGTTTTTT. This chain joins TRBV19 and TRBJ2-2; 16 bases are shared with TRBD2. The V segment lost 6 bases and the J segment 5 bases; nucleotides outside the gene matches: 6. Germline V gene lookup returns CDR1 LNHDA and CDR2 SQIVND (reference sequence). There are 17 residues in the CDR3.

The J gene is TRBJ1-5, the V gene TRBV2; no firm D call. V was shortened by 3 bases and J by 7 bases, with 13 bases between the two germline ends. This CDR3 is built from 14 residues. CDR1 SNHLY and CDR2 FYNNEI come from the germline V gene. CDR3 protein: CASSEGGVWQPQHF. In DNA, the CDR3 is TGTGCCAGCAGTGAGGGAGGAGTATGGCAGCCCCAGCATTTT.

Notes on this clone: The sample contains more than one DNA sequence encoding this CDR3. The V and J genes are TRBV7-2 and TRBJ2-7; the match to TRBD1 covers 11 bases. The CDR3 contains 15 residues. Germline-derived CDR1 and CDR2 are SGHTA and FQGNSA. V was pared by 4 bases and J by 3 bases, with 5 bases of the junction left unmatched. The CDR3 nucleotides are TGTGCCAGCAGCTCATCCGGGACAGGGGGCTACGAGCAGTACTTC. The encoded protein is CASSSSGTGGYEQYF.

The J gene is TRBJ2-7, the V gene TRBV5-1, with TRBD1 identical over 8 bases. Germline V gives CDR1 SGHRS, CDR2 YFSETQ. The CDR3 sequence is 16 residues long. The trim removed 6 bases at V and 3 bases at J, leaving 14 bases unmatched. The chain's CDR3 is CASTRRPGQVGYEQYF. CDR3 DNA sequence: TGCGCCAGCACCAGGAGACCGGGACAGGTAGGCTACGAGCAGTACTTC.

The J gene is TRBJ2-7, the V gene TRBV18, with D unresolved. V shed 0 bases and J shed 3 bases, with 6 bases lying between them. Germline CDR1 reads KGHSH; CDR2 reads LQKENI. This CDR3 comprises 13 residues. CDR3 in DNA: TGTGCCAGCTCACCACCTAGTAACTACGAGCAGTACTTC. This encodes CASSPPSNYEQYF.

This sequence joins TRBV6-5 and TRBJ1-3; D is possibly TRBD1 (6 bases). CDR3 length: 14 residues. Trimming cost V 6 bases and J 0 bases, with 9 bases left between them. Germline CDR1 is MNHEY and CDR2 is SVGAGI. The CDR3 loop reads CASREDSSGNTIYF. The CDR3, as DNA: TGTGCCAGCAGGGAGGACAGCTCTGGAAACACCATATATTTT.

The rearrangement uses TRBV7-9 and TRBJ2-1; 8 nucleotides agree with TRBD1. The CDR3 spans 16 residues. Trimming removed 2 bases from V and 6 bases from J; junction bases left unmatched: 9. Germline values: CDR1 SEHNR, CDR2 FQNEAQ (reference sequence). In DNA, the CDR3 is TGTGCCAGCAGCTTAAGGACAGGGTCGGGTCTCAATGAGCAGTTCTTC. This encodes CASSLRTGSGLNEQFF.

V gene TRBV27 combines with J gene TRBJ2-7, with TRBD1 matching 10 bases. The CDR3 spans 13 residues. V was clipped by 6 bases and J by 3 bases; unmatched bases: 2. CDR1 and CDR2 from the germline V gene are MNHEY and SMNVEV (reference sequence). CDR3 sequence reads: CASSRDRGYEQYF. The DNA for the CDR3 is TGTGCCAGCAGCCGGGACAGGGGCTACGAGCAGTACTTC.

This chain joins TRBV3-1 (or the pseudogene TRBV3-2) and TRBJ2-3; TRBD2 matches at 8 bases. J lost 2 bases, V lost 3 bases, and 7 bases had no gene match. The CDR3 runs to 16 residues. Germline CDR1 reads LGHDT; CDR2 reads YNNKEL (reference sequence). In DNA form, the CDR3 reads TGTGCCAGCAGCCAGGATAGCGGGGCTATCACAGATACGCAGTATTTT. Protein sequence: CASSQDSGAITDTQYF.